This T cell receptor (beta chain) was recovered during a study of blood T cell repertoires in COVID-19. For the study at large: From T cells, B-cell-depleted T cells, or PBMCs came the material, which was cDNA or gDNA.

The count of this clone is one. V lost 7 bases, J lost 4 bases, and 4 bases stayed unmatched. Germline V gene data show CDR1 as LNHDA and CDR2 as SQIVND (reference sequence). The CDR3 loop spans 14 amino acids. Assignment of participants to cohorts was predicated upon participant-reported clinical history. Authors' analysis steps: Researchers report that nucleated cell counts were estimated from reference gene primer amplification. Measured with immunoSEQ multiplex PCR; TCRdb has only the in-frame clones, and not every one. D and trimming come from the DNA, and the V and J calls and clone size come from that table. Here the sample spans about 240,000 clones, approximately 90% being singletons.

The receptor was isolated from a woman aged 30 to 39 with acute COVID-19. This chain uses TRBV19 with TRBJ2-3; 11 bases map to TRBD1. Sequencing used PBMCs or T cells enriched from blood (not recorded which). The CDR3 DNA reads TGTGCCAGTATGCCGGGACAGGGGGCAGATACGCAGTATTTT. Encoded protein: CASMPGQGADTQYF.